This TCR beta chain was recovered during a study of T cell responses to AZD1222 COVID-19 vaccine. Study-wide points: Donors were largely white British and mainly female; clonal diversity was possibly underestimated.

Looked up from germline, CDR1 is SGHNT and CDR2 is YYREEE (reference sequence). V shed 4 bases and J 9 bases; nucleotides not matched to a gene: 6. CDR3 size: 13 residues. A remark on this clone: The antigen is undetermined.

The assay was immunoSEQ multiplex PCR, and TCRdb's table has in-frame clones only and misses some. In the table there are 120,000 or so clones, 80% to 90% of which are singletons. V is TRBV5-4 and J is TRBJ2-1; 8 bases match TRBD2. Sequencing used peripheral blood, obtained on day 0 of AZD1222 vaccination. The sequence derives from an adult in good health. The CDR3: CASSRSRGGEQFF. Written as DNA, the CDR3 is TGTGCCAGCAGCCGGTCCCGGGGGGGTGAGCAGTTCTTC.